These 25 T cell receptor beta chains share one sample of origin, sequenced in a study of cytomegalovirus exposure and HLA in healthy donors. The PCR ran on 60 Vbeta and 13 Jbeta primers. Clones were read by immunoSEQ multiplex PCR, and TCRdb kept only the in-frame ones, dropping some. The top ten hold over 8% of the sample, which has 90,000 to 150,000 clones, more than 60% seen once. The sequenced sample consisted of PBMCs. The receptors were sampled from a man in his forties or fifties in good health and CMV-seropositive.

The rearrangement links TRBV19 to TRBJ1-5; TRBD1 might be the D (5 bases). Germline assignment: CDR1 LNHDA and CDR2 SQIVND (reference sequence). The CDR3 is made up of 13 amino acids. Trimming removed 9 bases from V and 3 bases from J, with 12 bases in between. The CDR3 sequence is CASSGQLNQPQHF. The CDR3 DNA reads TGTGCCAGCTCCGGACAACTCAATCAGCCCCAGCATTTT.

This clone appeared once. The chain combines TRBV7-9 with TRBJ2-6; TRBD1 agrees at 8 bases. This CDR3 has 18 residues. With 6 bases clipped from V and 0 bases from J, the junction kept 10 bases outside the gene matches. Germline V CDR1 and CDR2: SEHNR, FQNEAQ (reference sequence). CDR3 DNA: TGTGCCAGCAGTCGGACAGGGTCGTATAGCTCTGGGGCCAACGTCCTGACTTTC. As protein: CASSRTGSYSSGANVLTF.

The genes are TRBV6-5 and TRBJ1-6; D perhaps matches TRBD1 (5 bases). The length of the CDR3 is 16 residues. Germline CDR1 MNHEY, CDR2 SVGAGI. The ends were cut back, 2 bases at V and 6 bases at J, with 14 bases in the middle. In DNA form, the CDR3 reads TGTGCCAGCAGTTACGGGGGGGGACGGATTAATTCACCCCTCCACTTT. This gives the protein CASSYGGGRINSPLHF.

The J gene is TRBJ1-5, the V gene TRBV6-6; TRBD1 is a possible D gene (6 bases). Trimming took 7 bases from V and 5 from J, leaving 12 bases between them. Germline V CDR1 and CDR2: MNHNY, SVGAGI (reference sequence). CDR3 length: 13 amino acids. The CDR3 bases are TGTGCCAGCACGATACAGGGAGATCAGCCCCAGCATTTT. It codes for CASTIQGDQPQHF.

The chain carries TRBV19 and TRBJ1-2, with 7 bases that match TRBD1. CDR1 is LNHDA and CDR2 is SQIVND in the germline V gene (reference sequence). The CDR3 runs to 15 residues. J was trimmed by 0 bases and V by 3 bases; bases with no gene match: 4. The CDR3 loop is CASSIQGEANYGYTF. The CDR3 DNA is TGTGCCAGTAGTATCCAGGGGGAAGCTAACTATGGCTACACCTTC.

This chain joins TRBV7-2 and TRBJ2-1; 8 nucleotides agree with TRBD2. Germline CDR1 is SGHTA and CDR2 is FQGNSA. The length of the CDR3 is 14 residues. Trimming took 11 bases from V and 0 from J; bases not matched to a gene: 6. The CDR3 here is CALGGVSSYNEQFF. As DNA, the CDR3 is TGTGCCCTCGGGGGGGTGAGCTCCTACAATGAGCAGTTCTTC.

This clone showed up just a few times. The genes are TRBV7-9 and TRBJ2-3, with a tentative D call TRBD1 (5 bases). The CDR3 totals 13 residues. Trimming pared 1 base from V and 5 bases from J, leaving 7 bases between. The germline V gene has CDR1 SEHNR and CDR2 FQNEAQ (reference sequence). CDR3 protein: CASSLGQRDTQYF. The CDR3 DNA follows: TGTGCCAGCAGCTTAGGACAGAGAGATACGCAGTATTTT.

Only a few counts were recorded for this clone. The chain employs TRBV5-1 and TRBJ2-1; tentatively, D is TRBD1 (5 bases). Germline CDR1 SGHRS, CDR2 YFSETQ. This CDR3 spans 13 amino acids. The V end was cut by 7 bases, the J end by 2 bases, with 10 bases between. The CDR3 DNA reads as TGCGCCAGCCGGACACTACCCTACAATGAGCAGTTCTTC. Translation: CASRTLPYNEQFF.

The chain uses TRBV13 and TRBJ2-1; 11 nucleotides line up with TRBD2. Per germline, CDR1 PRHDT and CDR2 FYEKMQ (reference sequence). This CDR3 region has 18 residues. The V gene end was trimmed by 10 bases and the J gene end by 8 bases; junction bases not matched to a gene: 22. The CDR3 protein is CATPISHSGRARNDEQFF. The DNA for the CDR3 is TGTGCCACCCCGATTTCCCATAGCGGGAGGGCTCGGAATGATGAGCAGTTCTTC.

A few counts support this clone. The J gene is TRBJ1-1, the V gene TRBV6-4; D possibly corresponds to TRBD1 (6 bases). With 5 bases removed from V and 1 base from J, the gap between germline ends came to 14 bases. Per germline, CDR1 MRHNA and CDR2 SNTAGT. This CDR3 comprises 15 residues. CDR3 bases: TGTGCCAGCAGTCCCCGCCCACAGGGGAACACTGAAGCTTTCTTT. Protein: CASSPRPQGNTEAFF.

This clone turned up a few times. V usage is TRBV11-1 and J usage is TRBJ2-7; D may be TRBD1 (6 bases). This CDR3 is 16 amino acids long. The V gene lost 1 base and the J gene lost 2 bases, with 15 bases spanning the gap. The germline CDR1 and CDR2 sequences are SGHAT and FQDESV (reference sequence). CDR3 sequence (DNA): TGTGCCAGCAGCTTAGATGTGGGGGCGAGGACCTACGAGCAGTACTTC. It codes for CASSLDVGARTYEQYF.

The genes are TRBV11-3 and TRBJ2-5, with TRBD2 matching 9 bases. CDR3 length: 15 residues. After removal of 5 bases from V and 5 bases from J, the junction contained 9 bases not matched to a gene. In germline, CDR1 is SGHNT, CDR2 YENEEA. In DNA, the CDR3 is TGTGCCAGCAGCCCTGGGGCGGGAGGGCTGGAGACCCAGTACTTC. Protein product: CASSPGAGGLETQYF.

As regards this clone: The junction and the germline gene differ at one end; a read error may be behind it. The CDR3 nucleotides read TGTGCCAGCGCGGGCTCCATCGTACCGCAAAATTTC. It yields the protein CASAGSIVPQNF. The J gene is TRBJ2-7, the V gene TRBV28, with a possible D match to TRBD2 (5 bases). Germline CDR1 and CDR2: MDHEN and SYDVKM. The length of the CDR3 is 12 residues.

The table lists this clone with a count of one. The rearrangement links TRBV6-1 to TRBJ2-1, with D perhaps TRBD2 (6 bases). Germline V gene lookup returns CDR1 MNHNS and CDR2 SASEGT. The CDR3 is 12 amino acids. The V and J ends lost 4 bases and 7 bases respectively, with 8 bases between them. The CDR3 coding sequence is TGTGCCAGCAGTGGTGCGGGAAATGAGCAGTTCTTC. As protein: CASSGAGNEQFF.

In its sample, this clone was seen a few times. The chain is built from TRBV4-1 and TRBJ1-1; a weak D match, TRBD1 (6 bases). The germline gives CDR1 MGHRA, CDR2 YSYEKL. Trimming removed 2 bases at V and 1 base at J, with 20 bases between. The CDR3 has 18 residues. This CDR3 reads CASSQLLLIRGSNTEAFF. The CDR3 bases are TGCGCCAGCAGCCAACTTCTTCTGATCAGGGGATCGAACACTGAAGCTTTCTTT.

The CDR3 spells CASSQGEAGLATYEQYF. CDR3 sequence (DNA): TGCGCCAGCAGCCAGGGGGAGGCGGGACTAGCTACATACGAGCAGTACTTC. This sequence joins TRBV4-1 and TRBJ2-7; 9 bases map to TRBD2. Losses at the gene ends were 3 bases for V and 4 bases for J; bases not matched to a gene: 13. The CDR3 consists of 17 residues. In germline, CDR1 is MGHRA, CDR2 YSYEKL.

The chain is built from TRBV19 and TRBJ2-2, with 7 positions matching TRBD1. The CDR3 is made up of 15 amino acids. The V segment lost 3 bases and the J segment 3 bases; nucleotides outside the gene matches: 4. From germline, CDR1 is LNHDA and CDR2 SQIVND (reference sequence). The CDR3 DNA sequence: TGTGCCAGTAGTATTTTGGGACAGCACACCGGGGAGCTGTTTTTT. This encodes CASSILGQHTGELFF.

DNA of the CDR3: TGTGCCAGCTCCCGGGACAGCGCCATGAACACTGAAGCTTTCTTT. The encoded protein is CASSRDSAMNTEAFF. This sequence joins TRBV2 and TRBJ1-1, with 7 bases aligning to TRBD1. Germline V gene data show CDR1 as SNHLY and CDR2 as FYNNEI. This CDR3 comprises 15 residues. Unmatched junction bases numbered 9, after V lost 8 bases and J lost 0 bases. Full variable domain (missing parts from reference TRBV2 and TRBJ1-1): EPEVTQTPSHQVTQMGQEVILRCVPISNHLYFYWYRQILGQKVEFLVSFYNNEISEKSEIFDDQFSVERPDGSNFTLKIRSTKLEDSAMYFCASSRDSAMNTEAFFGQGTRLTVV.

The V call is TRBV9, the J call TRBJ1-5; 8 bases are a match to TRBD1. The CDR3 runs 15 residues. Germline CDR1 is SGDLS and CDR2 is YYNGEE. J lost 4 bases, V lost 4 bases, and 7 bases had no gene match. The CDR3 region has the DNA TGTGCCAGCAGCCCCTCAGGGGGCTGGAATCAGCCCCAGCATTTT. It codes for CASSPSGGWNQPQHF.

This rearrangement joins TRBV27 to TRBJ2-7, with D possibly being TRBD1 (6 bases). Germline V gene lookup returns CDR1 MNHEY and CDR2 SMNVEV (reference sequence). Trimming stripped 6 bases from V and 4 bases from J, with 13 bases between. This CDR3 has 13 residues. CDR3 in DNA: TGTGCCAGCAGGGGGGCTTCAATTTACGAGCAGTACTTC. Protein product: CASRGASIYEQYF.

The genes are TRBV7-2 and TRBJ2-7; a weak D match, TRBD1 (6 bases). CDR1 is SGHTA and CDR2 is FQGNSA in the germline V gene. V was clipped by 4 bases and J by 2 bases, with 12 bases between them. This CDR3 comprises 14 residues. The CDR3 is CASSWTARTYEQYF. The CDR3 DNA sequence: TGTGCCAGCAGCTGGACAGCAAGAACCTACGAGCAGTACTTC.

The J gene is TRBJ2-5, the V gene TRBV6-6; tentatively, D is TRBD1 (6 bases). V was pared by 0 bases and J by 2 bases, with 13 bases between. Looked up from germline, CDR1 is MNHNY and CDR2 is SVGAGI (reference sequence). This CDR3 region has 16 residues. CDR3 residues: CASSYSGTQGQETQYF. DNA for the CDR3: TGTGCCAGCAGTTACTCGGGGACGCAGGGGCAAGAGACCCAGTACTTC.

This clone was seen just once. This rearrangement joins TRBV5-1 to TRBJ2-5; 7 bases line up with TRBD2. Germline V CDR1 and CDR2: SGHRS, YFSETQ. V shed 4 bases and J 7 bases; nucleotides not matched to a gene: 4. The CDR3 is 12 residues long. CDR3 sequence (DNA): TGCGCCAGCAGCCGGGGGGTGGGGACCCAGTACTTC. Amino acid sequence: CASSRGVGTQYF.

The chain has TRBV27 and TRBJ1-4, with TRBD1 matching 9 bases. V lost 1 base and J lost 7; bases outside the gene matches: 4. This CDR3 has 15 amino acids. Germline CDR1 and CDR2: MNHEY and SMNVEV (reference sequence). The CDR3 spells CASSLYGQGFEKLFF. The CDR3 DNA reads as TGTGCCAGCAGTTTATATGGACAGGGGTTTGAAAAACTGTTTTTT. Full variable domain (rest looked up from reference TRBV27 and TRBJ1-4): EAQVTQNPRYLITVTGKKLTVTCSQNMNHEYMSWYRQDPGLGLRQIYYSMNVEVTDKGDVPEGYKVSRKEKRNFPLILESPSPNQTSLYFCASSLYGQGFEKLFFGSGTQLSVL.

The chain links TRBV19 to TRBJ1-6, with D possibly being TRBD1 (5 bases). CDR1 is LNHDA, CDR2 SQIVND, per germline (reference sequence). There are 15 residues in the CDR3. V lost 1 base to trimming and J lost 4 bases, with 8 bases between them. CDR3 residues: CASSIGGTYNSPLHF. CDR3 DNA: TGTGCCAGTAGTATAGGGGGGACTTATAATTCACCCCTCCACTTT.